The 14 T cell receptor beta chains listed next were all sequenced from one sample in a study of early T cells in non-severe SARS-CoV-2 infection. TCRdb reprocessed the 5' RACE reads with MiXCR, giving one entry per CDR3 protein. The sample shows about 70,000 distinct CDR3 sequences, 12% of them seen only once. Specimen: whole blood. These TCRs come from an adult who was a healthcare worker with PCR-confirmed SARS-CoV-2 infection or an uninfected control (not recorded which).

The V and J genes are TRBV28 and TRBJ2-2, with 12 positions matching TRBD1. The CDR3 loop spans 15 amino acids. Germline V CDR1 and CDR2: MDHEN, SYDVKM. The ends lost 3 bases at V and 6 bases at J; junction bases unmatched: 2. The DNA of the CDR3 is TGTGCCAGCAGTTTGGGACAGGGGGCGTCCGGGGAGCTGTTTTTT. It codes for CASSLGQGASGELFF.

The V and J genes are TRBV29-1 and TRBJ1-2, with 8 bases fitting TRBD1. Germline CDR1 and CDR2: SQVTM and ANQGSEA. The CDR3 is made up of 15 amino acids. V shed 6 bases and J 2 bases; nucleotides not matched to a gene: 11. CDR3 residues: CSVQIRTGWNYGYTF. In DNA, the CDR3 is TGCAGCGTGCAAATAAGGACAGGGTGGAACTATGGCTACACCTTC.

There are many counts of this clonotype. This sequence joins TRBV20-1 and TRBJ2-1; D not certain. The CDR3 is made up of 9 amino acids. The ends were cut back, 5 bases at V and 6 bases at J, with 2 bases in the middle. From germline, CDR1 is DFQATT and CDR2 SNEGSKA (reference sequence). The CDR3 sequence is CSASNEQFF. In nucleotides, the CDR3 is TGCAGTGCTTCCAATGAGCAGTTCTTC.

This clonotype appeared many times. V usage is TRBV5-4 and J usage is TRBJ2-1; 8 bases are a match to TRBD2. V was pared by 1 base and J by 0 bases, with 3 bases of the junction left unmatched. Per germline, CDR1 SGHNT and CDR2 YYREEE (reference sequence). This CDR3 has 16 amino acids. The CDR3, as DNA: TGTGCCAGCAGCTTGAAGGGGACTAGCTCCTACAATGAGCAGTTCTTC. It encodes CASSLKGTSSYNEQFF.

This clonotype was counted many times. The chain recombines TRBV7-2 with TRBJ1-2; D is ambiguous. This CDR3 region has 12 residues. Germline V lookup: CDR1 SGHTA, CDR2 FQGNSA. V was cut by 7 bases and J by 8 bases, with 14 bases left in between. CDR3 in amino acids: CASTQSLPGYTF. The CDR3 DNA follows: TGTGCCAGCACCCAGAGCCTTCCGGGCTACACCTTC.

This clonotype was recorded at least ten times. The V and J genes are TRBV10-3 and TRBJ2-5, with D perhaps TRBD1 (5 bases). Deletions cut 2 bases from V and 7 bases from J, with 14 bases between. CDR1 ENHRY and CDR2 SYGVKD come from the germline V gene. This CDR3 has 14 residues. Here the CDR3 DNA reads TGTGCCATCAGTGAGAGTTGGGGCAAGGCGACCCAGTACTTC. The encoded protein is CAISESWGKATQYF.

The rearrangement links TRBV28 to TRBJ2-7; 12 positions match TRBD2. The CDR3 loop spans 17 amino acids. CDR1 and CDR2 from the germline V gene are MDHEN and SYDVKM. Losses at the gene ends were 7 bases for V and 3 bases for J; bases not matched to a gene: 13. The CDR3: CASNHGGGLAGIYEQYF. As DNA, the CDR3 is TGTGCCAGCAACCACGGGGGCGGACTAGCGGGAATCTACGAGCAGTACTTC.

At least ten counts were recorded for this clonotype. This chain connects TRBV7-6 to TRBJ2-2; D is unresolved. The length of the CDR3 is 17 residues. The ends were cut back, 1 base at V and 6 bases at J, with 18 bases in the middle. In germline, CDR1 is SGHVS, CDR2 FNYEAQ. The CDR3 nucleotides are TGTGCCAGCAGCTTAGAGTTCGGGTTAAGTTTTTCCGGGGAGCTGTTTTTT. Translated: CASSLEFGLSFSGELFF.

This clonotype was observed at least ten times. The chain links TRBV12-3 or TRBV12-4 to TRBJ1-5, with D possibly being TRBD1 (6 bases). V was shortened by 8 bases and J by 0 bases, with 26 bases between the two germline ends. CDR3 length: 19 residues. Here the CDR3 DNA reads TGTGCCAGCCTAAGGACAGCAAAAGTAATATGTTATAGCAATCAGCCCCAGCATTTT. This translates into CASLRTAKVICYSNQPQHF.

This clonotype was counted at least ten times. The CDR3 DNA reads TGCGCCAGCAGTCAGAAAACGACAGGAGGGAACACTGAAGCTTTCTTT. Translating it yields CASSQKTTGGNTEAFF. The chain combines TRBV10-1 with TRBJ1-1, with a weak D call TRBD1 (6 bases). Germline CDR1 is WNHNN and CDR2 is SYGVQD (reference sequence). Trimming shortened V by 5 bases and J by 1 base, and 17 bases separated the two germline ends. The CDR3 runs 16 residues.

This clonotype was observed at least ten times. The chain combines TRBV11-2 with TRBJ1-1; D call uncertain. Germline loops: CDR1 SGHAT, CDR2 FQNNGV. V dropped 3 bases and J dropped 4 bases, with 12 bases sitting between them. The CDR3 runs 14 residues. The CDR3 DNA is TGTGCCAGCAGCTTGGTTGCGGGGAGCACTGAAGCTTTCTTT. Translation gives CASSLVAGSTEAFF.

V and J are TRBV4-2 and TRBJ2-3; no clear D gene. The CDR3 sequence is 13 residues long. Germline V gene data show CDR1 as LGHNA and CDR2 as YNFKEQ. V was clipped by 0 bases and J by 6 bases, with 7 bases between them. CDR3 sequence (DNA): TGTGCCAGCAGCCAAGAGCTAGGGGATACGCAGTATTTT. Translation gives CASSQELGDTQYF.

This clonotype was recorded many times. The chain combines TRBV6-5 with TRBJ1-1, with 9 bases fitting TRBD1. Trimming took 0 bases from V and 4 from J; bases not matched to a gene: 3. Germline-derived CDR1 and CDR2 are MNHEY and SVGAGI. The CDR3 has 15 residues. The CDR3 nucleotides are TGTGCCAGCAGTTACTCAGGACAGGGGCGCACTGAAGCTTTCTTT. Translated, it gives CASSYSGQGRTEAFF.

This clonotype was seen at least ten times. The J gene is TRBJ2-1, the V gene TRBV7-2; 10 nucleotides line up with TRBD2. The junction had 6 bases not matched to a gene; V was cut back by 6 bases and J by 4 bases. CDR1 SGHTA and CDR2 FQGNSA come from the germline V gene. The CDR3 runs 15 residues. The CDR3 DNA reads TGTGCCAGCAGTCAGCGGACTAGCGGATACAATGAGCAGTTCTTC. The encoded protein is CASSQRTSGYNEQFF.